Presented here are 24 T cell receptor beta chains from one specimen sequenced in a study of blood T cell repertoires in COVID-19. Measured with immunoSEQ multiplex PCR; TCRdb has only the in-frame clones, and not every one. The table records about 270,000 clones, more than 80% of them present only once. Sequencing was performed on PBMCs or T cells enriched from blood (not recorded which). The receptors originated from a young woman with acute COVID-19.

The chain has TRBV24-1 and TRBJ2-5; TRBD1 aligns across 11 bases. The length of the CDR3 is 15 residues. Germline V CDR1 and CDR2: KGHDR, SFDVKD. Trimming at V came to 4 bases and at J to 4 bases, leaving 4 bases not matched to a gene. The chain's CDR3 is CATSDPGQGGETQYF. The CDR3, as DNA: TGTGCCACCAGTGACCCGGGACAGGGGGGAGAGACCCAGTACTTC.

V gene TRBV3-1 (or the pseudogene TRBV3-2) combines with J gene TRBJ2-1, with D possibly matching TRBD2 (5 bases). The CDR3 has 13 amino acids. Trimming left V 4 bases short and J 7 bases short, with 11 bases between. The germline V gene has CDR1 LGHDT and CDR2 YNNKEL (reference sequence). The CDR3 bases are TGTGCCAGCAGCCTCCGAGGCGGGAATGAGCAGTTCTTC. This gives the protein CASSLRGGNEQFF.

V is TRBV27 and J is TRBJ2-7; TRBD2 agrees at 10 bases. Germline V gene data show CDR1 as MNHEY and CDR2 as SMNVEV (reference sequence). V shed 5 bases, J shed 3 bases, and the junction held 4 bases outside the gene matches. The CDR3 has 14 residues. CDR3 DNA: TGTGCCAGCAGTCCAATAGCGGGGGGCTACGAGCAGTACTTC. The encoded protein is CASSPIAGGYEQYF.

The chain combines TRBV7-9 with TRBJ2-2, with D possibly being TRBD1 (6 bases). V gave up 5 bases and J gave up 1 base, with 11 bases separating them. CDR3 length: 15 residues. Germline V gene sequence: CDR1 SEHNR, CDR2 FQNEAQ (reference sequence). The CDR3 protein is CASSRSTGNTGELFF. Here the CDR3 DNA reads TGTGCCAGCAGCCGCTCGACAGGGAACACCGGGGAGCTGTTTTTT.

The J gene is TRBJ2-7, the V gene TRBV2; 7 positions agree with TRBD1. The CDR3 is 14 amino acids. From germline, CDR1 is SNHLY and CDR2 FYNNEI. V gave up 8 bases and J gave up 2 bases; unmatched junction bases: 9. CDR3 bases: TGTGCCAGCTGCTTTGGGCAGGGGGCCTACGAGCAGTACTTC. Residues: CASCFGQGAYEQYF. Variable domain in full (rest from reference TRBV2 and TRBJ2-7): EPEVTQTPSHQVTQMGQEVILRCVPISNHLYFYWYRQILGQKVEFLVSFYNNEISEKSEIFDDQFSVERPDGSNFTLKIRSTKLEDSAMYFCASCFGQGAYEQYFGPGTRLTVT.

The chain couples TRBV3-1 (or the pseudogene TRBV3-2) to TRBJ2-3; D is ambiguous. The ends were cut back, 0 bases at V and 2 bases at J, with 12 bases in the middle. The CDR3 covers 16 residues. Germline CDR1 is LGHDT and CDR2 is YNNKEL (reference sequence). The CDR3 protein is CASSQDWLESTDTQYF. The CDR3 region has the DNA TGTGCCAGCAGCCAAGATTGGCTAGAATCCACAGATACGCAGTATTTT.

The CDR3: CASTARGQGPYNEQFF. CDR3 bases: TGTGCCAGCACCGCGAGGGGACAGGGGCCCTACAATGAGCAGTTCTTC. The chain has TRBV7-9 and TRBJ2-1, with 10 bases lining up with TRBD1. Germline CDR1 and CDR2: SEHNR and FQNEAQ (reference sequence). The CDR3 consists of 16 residues. V shed 7 bases and J 2 bases; nucleotides not matched to a gene: 8.

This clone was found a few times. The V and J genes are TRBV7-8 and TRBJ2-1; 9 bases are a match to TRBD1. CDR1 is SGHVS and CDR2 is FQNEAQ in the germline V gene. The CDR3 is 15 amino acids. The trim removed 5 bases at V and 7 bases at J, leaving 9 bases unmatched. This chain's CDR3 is CASSRRDREVNEQFF. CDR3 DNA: TGTGCCAGCAGCCGTAGGGACAGGGAGGTAAATGAGCAGTTCTTC.

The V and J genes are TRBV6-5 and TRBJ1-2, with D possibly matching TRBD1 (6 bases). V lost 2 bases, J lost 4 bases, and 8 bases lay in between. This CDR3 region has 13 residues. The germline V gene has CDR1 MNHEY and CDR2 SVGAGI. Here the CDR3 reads CASSYTGTYGYTF. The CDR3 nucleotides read TGTGCCAGCAGTTACACAGGGACCTATGGCTACACCTTC.

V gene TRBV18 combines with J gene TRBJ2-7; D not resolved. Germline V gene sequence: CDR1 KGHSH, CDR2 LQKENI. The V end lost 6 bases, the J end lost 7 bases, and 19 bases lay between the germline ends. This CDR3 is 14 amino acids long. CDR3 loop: CASSPPQPSIEQYF. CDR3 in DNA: TGTGCCAGCTCGCCCCCACAGCCTTCAATTGAGCAGTACTTC.

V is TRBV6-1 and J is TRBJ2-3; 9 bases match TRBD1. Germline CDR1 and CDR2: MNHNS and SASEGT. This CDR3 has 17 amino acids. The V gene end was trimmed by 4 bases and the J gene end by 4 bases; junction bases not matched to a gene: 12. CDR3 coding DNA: TGTGCCAGCAGTGCCTTACCGGGACAGGGTGGGGCAGATACGCAGTATTTT. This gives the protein CASSALPGQGGADTQYF.

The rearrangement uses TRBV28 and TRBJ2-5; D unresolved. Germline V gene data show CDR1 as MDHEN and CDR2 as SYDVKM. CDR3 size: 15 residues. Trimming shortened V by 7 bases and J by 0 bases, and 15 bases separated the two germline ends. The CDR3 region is CASTPGWPHQETQYF. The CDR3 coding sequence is TGTGCCAGCACCCCCGGGTGGCCCCACCAAGAGACCCAGTACTTC.

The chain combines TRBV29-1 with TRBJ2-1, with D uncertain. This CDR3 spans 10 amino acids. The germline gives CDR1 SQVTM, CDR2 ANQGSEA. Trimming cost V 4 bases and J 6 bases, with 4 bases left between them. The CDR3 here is CSVVLNEQFF. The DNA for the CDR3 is TGCAGCGTTGTCCTCAATGAGCAGTTCTTC.

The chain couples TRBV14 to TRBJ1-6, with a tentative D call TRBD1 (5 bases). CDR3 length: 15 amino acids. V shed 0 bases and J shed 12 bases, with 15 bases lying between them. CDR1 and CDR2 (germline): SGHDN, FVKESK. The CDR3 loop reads CASSQDRNQGGPLHF. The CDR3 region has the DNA TGTGCCAGCAGCCAAGATCGAAATCAGGGTGGACCCCTCCACTTT.

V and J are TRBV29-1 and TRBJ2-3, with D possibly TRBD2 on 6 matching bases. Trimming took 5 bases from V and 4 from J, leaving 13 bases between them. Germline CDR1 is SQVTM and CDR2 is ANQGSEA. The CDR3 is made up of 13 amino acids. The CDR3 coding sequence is TGCAGCGTTTTAGGGGACTCGGCAGATACGCAGTATTTT. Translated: CSVLGDSADTQYF.

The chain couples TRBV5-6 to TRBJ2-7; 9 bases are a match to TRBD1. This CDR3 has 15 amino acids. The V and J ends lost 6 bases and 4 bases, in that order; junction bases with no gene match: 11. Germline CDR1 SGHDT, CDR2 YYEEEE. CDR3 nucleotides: TGTGCCAGCATCTATACAGGGGGCGGAAATTACGAGCAGTACTTC. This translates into CASIYTGGGNYEQYF. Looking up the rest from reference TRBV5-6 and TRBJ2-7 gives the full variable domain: DAGVTQSPTHLIKTRGQQVTLRCSPKSGHDTVSWYQQALGQGPQFIFQYYEEEERQRGNFPDRFSGHQFPNYSSELNVNALLLGDSALYLCASIYTGGGNYEQYFGPGTRLTVT.

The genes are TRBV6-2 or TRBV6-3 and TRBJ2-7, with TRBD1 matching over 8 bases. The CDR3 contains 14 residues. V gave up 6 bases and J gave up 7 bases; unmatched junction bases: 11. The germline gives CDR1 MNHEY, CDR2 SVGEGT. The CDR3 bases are TGTGCCAGCAGCCAAGATCAGGGGGCTGGGGAGCAGTACTTC. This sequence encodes CASSQDQGAGEQYF.

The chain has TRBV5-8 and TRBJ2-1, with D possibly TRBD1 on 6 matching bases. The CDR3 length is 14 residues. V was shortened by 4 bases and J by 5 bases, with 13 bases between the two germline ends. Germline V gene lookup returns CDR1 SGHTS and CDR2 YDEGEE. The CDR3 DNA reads TGTGCCAGCAGCCCCGGACAGCTCCACAATGAGCAGTTCTTC. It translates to CASSPGQLHNEQFF.

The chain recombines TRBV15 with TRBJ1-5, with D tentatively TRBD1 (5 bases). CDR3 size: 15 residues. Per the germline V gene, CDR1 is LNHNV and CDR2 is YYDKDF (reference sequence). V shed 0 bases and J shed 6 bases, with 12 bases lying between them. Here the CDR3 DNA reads TGTGCCACCAGCAGAGATCAGGGTTATAGTCAGCCCCAGCATTTT. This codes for CATSRDQGYSQPQHF.

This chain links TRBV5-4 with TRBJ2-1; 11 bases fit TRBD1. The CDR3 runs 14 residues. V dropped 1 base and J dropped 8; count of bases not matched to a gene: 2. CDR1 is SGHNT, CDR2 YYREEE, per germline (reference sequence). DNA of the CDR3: TGTGCCAGCAGCTTGAGGACAGGGGGCTATGAGCAGTTCTTC. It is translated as CASSLRTGGYEQFF.

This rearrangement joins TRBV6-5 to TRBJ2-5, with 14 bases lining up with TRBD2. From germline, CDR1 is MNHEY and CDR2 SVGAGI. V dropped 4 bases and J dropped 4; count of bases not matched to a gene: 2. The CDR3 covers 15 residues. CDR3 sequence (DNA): TGTGCCAGCAGTTTGACTAGCGGGAGGGTAGAGACCCAGTACTTC. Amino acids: CASSLTSGRVETQYF.

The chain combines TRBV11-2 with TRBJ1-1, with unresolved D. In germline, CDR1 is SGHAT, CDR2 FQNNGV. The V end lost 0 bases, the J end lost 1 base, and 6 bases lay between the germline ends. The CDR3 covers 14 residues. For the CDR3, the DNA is TGTGCCAGCAGCTTAGAGAGGCCGAACACTGAAGCTTTCTTT. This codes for CASSLERPNTEAFF.

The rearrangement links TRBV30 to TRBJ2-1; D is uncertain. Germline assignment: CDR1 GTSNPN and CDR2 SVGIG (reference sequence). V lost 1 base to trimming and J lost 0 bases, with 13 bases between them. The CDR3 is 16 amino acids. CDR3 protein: CAWSEETESSYNEQFF. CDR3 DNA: TGTGCCTGGAGTGAGGAGACGGAGAGCTCCTACAATGAGCAGTTCTTC.

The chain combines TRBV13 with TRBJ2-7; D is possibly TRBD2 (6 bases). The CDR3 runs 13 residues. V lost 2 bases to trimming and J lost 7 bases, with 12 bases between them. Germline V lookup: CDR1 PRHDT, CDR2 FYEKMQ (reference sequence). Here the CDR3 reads CASSLRGTQEQYF. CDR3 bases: TGTGCCAGCAGCTTACGGGGGACCCAGGAGCAGTACTTC. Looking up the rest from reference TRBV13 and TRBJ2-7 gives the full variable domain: AAGVIQSPRHLIKEKRETATLKCYPIPRHDTVYWYQQGPGQDPQFLISFYEKMQSDKGSIPDRFSAQQFSDYHSELNMSSLELGDSALYFCASSLRGTQEQYFGPGTRLTVT.